This TCR beta chain was sequenced in a study of T cell clusters in autoimmune cytopenias. The germline CDR1 and CDR2 sequences are GTSNPN and SVGIG (reference sequence). This CDR3 region has 15 residues. TRB was amplified by touch-down multiplex PCR, primer pools A and B combined. TCRdb re-called the multiplex PCR reads and shows each CDR3 protein once, DNA omitted. The sample table includes about 9,500 distinct CDR3 sequences. Each sample's input was around 250 ng genomic DNA, 30,000 to 45,000 genome equivalents. This clonotype shows up as medium-sized by frequency. The specimen was peripheral blood. The rearrangement joins TRBV30 to TRBJ1-2. This receptor was identified in a human donor with an autoimmune cytopenia or autoimmune hepatitis (not recorded which). CDR3 amino acids: CAWSPWDGTNYGYTF.